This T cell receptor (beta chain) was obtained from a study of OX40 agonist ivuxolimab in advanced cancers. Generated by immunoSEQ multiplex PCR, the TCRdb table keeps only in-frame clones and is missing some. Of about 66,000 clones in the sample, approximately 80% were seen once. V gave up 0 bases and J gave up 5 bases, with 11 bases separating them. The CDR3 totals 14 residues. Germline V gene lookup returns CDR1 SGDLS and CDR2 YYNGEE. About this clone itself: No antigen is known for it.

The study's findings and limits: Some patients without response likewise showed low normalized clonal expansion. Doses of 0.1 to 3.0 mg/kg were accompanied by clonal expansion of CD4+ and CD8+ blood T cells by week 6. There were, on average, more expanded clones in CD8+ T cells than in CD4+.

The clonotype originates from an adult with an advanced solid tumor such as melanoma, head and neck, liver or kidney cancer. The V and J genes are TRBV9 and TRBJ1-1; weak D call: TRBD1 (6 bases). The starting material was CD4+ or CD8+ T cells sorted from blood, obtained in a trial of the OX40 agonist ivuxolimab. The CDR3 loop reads CASSVDGGGTEAFF. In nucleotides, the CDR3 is TGTGCCAGCAGCGTAGATGGGGGCGGGACTGAAGCTTTCTTT.